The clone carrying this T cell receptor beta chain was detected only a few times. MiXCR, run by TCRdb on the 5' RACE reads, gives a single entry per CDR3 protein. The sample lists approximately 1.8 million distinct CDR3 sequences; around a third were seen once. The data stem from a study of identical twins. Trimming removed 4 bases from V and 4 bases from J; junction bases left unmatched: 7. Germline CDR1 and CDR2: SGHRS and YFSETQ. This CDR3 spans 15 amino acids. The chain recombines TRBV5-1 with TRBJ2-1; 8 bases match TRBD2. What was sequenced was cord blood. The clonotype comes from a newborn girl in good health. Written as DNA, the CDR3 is TGCGCCAGCAGCCAAGCGGGAGCCGAATACAATGAGCAGTTCTTC. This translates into CASSQAGAEYNEQFF.